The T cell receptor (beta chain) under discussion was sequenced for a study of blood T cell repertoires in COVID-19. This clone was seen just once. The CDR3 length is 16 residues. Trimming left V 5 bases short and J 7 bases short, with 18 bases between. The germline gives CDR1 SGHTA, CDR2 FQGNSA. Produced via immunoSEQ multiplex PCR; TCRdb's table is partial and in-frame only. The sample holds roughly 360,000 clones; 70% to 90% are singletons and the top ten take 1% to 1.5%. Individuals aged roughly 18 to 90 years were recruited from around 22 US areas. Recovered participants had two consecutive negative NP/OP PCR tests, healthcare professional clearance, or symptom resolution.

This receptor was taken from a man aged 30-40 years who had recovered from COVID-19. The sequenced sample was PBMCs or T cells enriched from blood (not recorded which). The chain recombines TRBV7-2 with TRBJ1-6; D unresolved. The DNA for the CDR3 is TGTGCCAGCAGCACCAGAGGTGGCAGGAGGAATTCACCCCTCCACTTT. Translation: CASSTRGGRRNSPLHF.